The 2 T cell receptor beta chains below all came from one sample that was sequenced in a study of technical replicates of blood from a handful of donors. Profiling relied on immunoSEQ multiplex PCR, and the TCRdb table lists in-frame clones only, not all of them. This table holds over 80,000 clones, about 96% found once. Sequenced input: T cells isolated from PBMCs. Source of these receptors: a human donor in good health.

The chain couples TRBV7-2 to TRBJ2-5, with no clear D. Trimming took 3 bases from V and 1 from J, leaving 12 bases between them. CDR3 size: 15 residues. The V gene's germline CDR1 is SGHTA and CDR2 FQGNSA. In nucleotides, the CDR3 is TGTGCCAGCAGCTTTTCACCCGGAGTCCAAGAGACCCAGTACTTC. Protein sequence: CASSFSPGVQETQYF.

CDR3 in amino acids: CAWSGTGSTDTQYF. The CDR3 DNA follows: TGTGCCTGGAGTGGGACAGGGTCTACAGATACGCAGTATTTT. The rearrangement uses TRBV30 and TRBJ2-3; the match to TRBD1 covers 8 bases. Trimming removed 1 base from V and 3 bases from J; junction bases left unmatched: 3. CDR3 length: 14 amino acids. CDR1 is GTSNPN and CDR2 is SVGIG in the germline V gene (reference sequence).